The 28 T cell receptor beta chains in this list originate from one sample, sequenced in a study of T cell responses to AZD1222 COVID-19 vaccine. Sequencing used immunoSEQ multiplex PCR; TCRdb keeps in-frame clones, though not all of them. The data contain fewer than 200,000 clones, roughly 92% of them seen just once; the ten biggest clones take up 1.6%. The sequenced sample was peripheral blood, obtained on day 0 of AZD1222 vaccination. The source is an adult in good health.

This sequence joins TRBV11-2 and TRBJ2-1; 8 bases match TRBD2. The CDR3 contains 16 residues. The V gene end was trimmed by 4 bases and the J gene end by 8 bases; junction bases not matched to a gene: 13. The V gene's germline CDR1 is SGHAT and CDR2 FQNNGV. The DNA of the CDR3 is TGTGCCAGCAGCTCCTCTGGAAGCGGGAGATGGTATGAGCAGTTCTTC. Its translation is CASSSSGSGRWYEQFF. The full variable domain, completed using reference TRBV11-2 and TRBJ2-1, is EAGVAQSPRYKIIEKRQSVAFWCNPISGHATLYWYQQILGQGPKLLIQFQNNGVVDDSQLPKDRFSAERLKGVDSTLKIQPAKLEDSAVYLCASSSSGSGRWYEQFFGPGTRLTVL.

For the CDR3, the DNA is TGTGCCAGCAGCTTAGGCCTGGGTTACTATGGCTACACCTTC. Translating it yields CASSLGLGYYGYTF. The chain has TRBV13 and TRBJ1-2; no clear D gene. Germline CDR1 and CDR2: PRHDT and FYEKMQ (reference sequence). The CDR3 has 14 amino acids. Trimming cost V 0 bases and J 3 bases, with 8 bases left between them. Filled out from reference TRBV13 and TRBJ1-2, the complete variable domain reads AAGVIQSPRHLIKEKRETATLKCYPIPRHDTVYWYQQGPGQDPQFLISFYEKMQSDKGSIPDRFSAQQFSDYHSELNMSSLELGDSALYFCASSLGLGYYGYTFGSGTRLTVV.

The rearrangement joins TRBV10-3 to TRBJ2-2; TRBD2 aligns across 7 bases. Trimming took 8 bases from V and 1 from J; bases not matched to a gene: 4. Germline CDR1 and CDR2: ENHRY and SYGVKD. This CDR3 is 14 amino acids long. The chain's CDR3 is CAIWGGMNTGELFF. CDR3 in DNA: TGTGCCATCTGGGGAGGGATGAACACCGGGGAGCTGTTTTTT.

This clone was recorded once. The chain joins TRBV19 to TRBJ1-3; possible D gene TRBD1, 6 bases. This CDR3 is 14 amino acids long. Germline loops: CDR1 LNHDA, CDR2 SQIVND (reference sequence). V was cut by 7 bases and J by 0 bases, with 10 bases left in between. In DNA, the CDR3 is TGTGCCAGTACTGACAGGTTCTCTGGAAACACCATATATTTT. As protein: CASTDRFSGNTIYF.

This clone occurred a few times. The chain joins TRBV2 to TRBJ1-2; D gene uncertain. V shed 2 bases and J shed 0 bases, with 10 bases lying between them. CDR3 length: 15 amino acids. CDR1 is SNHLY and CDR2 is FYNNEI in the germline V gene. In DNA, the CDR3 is TGTGCCAGCAGTGAACGGGGAGGCGCTAACTATGGCTACACCTTC. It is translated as CASSERGGANYGYTF.

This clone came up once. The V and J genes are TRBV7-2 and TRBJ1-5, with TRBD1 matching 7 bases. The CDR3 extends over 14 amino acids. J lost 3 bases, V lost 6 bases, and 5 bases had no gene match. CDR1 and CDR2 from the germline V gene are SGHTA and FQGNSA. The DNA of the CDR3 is TGTGCCAGCAGTCGGACAGGACTCAATCAGCCCCAGCATTTT. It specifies CASSRTGLNQPQHF.

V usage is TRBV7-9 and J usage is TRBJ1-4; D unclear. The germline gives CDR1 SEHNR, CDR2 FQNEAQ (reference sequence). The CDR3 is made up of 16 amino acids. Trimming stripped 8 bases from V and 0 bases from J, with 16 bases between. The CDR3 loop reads CASPSGELSTNEKLFF. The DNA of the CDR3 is TGTGCCAGCCCGTCTGGCGAACTATCAACTAATGAAAAACTGTTTTTT.

The CDR3 loop is CASKAREEAYGYTF. The CDR3 DNA sequence: TGTGCCAGCAAGGCCAGGGAAGAGGCCTATGGCTACACCTTC. This chain uses TRBV6-5 with TRBJ1-2; D may be TRBD1 (5 bases). Trimming stripped 7 bases from V and 4 bases from J, with 16 bases between. The CDR3 length is 14 residues. The germline V gene has CDR1 MNHEY and CDR2 SVGAGI.

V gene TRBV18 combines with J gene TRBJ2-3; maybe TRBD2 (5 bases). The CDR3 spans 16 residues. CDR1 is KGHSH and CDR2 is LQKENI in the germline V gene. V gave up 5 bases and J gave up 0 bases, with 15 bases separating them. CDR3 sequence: CASSRTGIKSTDTQYF. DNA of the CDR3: TGTGCCAGCTCAAGAACCGGGATAAAAAGCACAGATACGCAGTATTTT.

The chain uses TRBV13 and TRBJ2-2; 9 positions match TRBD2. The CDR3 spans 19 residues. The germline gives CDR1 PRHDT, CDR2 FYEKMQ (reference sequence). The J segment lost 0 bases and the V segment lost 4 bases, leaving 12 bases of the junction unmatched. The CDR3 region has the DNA TGTGCCAGCAGCTCCAGCGGGGGGCTAGCGACTACGAACACCGGGGAGCTGTTTTTT. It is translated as CASSSSGGLATTNTGELFF.

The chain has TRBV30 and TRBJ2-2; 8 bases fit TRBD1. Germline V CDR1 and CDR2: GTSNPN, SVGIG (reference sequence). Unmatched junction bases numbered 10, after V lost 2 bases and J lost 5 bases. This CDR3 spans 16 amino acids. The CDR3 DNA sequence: TGTGCCTGGAGTAAGCACAGGGGGAATAGGACCGGGGAGCTGTTTTTT. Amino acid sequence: CAWSKHRGNRTGELFF. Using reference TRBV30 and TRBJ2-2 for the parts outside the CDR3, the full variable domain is SQTIHQWPATLVQPVGSPLSLECTVEGTSNPNLYWYRQAAGRGLQLLFYSVGIGQISSEVPQNLSASRPQDRQFILSSKKLLLSDSGFYLCAWSKHRGNRTGELFFGEGSRLTVL.

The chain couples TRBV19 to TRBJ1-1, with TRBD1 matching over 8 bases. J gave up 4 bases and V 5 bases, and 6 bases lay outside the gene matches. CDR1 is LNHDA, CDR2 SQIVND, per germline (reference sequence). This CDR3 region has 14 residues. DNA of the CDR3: TGTGCCAGTAGTCTTCGACAGGGGAGCACTGAAGCTTTCTTT. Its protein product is CASSLRQGSTEAFF.

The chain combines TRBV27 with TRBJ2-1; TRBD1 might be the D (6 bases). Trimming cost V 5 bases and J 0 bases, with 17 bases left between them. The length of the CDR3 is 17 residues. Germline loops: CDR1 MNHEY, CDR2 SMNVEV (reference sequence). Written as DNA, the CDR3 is TGTGCCAGCAGTCCAGGGGCGGACAGAAGCTCCTACAATGAGCAGTTCTTC. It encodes CASSPGADRSSYNEQFF.

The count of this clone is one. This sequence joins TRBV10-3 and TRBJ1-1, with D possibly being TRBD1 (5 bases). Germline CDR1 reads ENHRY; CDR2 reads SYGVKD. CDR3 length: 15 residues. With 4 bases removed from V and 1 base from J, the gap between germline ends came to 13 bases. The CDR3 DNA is TGTGCCATCAGTGGGGCACGTGGGGGGAACACTGAAGCTTTCTTT. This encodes CAISGARGGNTEAFF.

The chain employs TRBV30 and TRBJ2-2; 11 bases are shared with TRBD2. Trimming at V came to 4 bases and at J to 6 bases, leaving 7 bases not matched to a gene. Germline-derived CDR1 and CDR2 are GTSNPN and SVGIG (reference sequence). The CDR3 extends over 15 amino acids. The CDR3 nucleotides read TGTGCCTGGACCCCTCAGGGACTAGCGGCCGGGGAGCTGTTTTTT. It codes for CAWTPQGLAAGELFF.

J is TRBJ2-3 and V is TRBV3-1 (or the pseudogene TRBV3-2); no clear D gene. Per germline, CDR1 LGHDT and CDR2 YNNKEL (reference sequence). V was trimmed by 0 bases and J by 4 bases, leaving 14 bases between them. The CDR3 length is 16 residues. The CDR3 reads CASSQEPNIRADTQYF. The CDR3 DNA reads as TGTGCCAGCAGCCAAGAACCGAATATTAGGGCAGATACGCAGTATTTT.

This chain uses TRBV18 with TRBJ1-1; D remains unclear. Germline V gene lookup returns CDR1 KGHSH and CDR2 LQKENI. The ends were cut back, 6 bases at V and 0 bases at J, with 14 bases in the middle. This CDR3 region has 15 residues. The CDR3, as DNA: TGTGCCAGCTCCCTCAGGAGAGCCTTGAACACTGAAGCTTTCTTT. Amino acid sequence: CASSLRRALNTEAFF.

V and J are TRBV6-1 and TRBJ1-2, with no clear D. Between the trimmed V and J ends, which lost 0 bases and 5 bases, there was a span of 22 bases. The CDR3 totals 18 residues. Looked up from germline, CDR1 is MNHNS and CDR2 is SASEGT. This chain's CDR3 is CASSEAKGEGYRAYGYTF. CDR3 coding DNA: TGTGCCAGCAGTGAAGCAAAGGGTGAGGGTTATAGGGCGTATGGCTACACCTTC.

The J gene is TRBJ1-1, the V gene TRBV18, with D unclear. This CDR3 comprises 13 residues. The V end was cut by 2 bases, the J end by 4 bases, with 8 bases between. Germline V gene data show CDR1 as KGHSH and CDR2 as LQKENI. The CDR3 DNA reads TGTGCCAGCTCACCAGGAGAGAGCACTGAAGCTTTCTTT. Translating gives CASSPGESTEAFF.

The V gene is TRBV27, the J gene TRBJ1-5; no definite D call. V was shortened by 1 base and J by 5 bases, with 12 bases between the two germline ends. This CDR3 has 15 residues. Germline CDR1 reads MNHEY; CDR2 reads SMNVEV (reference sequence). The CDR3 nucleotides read TGTGCCAGCAGTTTATACGGACGGAGGGATCAGCCCCAGCATTTT. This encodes CASSLYGRRDQPQHF.

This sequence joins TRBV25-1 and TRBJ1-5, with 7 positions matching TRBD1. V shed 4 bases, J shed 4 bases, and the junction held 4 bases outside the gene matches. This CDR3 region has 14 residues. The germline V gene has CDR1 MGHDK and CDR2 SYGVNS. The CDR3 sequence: CASSVTGVNQPQHF. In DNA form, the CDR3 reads TGTGCCAGCAGTGTCACAGGGGTGAATCAGCCCCAGCATTTT.

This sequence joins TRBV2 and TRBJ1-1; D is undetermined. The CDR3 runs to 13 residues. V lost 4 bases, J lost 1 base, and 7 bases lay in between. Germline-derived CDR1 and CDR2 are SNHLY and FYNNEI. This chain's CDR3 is CASSAGPNTEAFF. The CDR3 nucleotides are TGTGCCAGCAGTGCAGGACCGAACACTGAAGCTTTCTTT.

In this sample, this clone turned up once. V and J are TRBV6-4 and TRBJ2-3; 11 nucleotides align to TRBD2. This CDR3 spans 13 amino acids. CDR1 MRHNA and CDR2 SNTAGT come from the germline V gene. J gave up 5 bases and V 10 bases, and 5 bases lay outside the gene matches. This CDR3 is CATGTSGGDTQYF. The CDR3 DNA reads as TGTGCCACCGGGACTAGCGGAGGAGATACGCAGTATTTT.

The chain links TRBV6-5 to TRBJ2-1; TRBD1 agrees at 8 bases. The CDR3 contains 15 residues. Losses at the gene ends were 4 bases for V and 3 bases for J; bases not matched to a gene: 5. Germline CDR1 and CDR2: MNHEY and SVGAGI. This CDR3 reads CASSSGQGGYNEQFF. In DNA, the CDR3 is TGTGCCAGCAGTTCCGGACAGGGCGGCTACAATGAGCAGTTCTTC.

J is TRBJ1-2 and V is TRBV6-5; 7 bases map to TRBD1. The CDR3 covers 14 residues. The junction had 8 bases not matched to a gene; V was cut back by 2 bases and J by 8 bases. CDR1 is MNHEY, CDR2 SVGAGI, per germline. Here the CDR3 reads CASSYQRQGKGYTF. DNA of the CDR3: TGTGCCAGCAGTTACCAAAGACAGGGCAAAGGCTACACCTTC.

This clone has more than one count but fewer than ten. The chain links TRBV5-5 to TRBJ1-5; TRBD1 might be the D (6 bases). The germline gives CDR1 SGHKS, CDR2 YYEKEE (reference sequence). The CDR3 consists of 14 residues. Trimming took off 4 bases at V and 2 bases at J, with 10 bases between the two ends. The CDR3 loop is CASSMAGGNQPQHF. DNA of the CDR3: TGTGCCAGCAGCATGGCAGGGGGCAATCAGCCCCAGCATTTT.

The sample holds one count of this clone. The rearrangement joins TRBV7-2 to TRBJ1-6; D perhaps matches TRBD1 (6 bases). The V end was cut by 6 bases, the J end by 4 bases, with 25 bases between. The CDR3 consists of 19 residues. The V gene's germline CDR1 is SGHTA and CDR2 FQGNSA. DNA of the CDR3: TGTGCCAGCAGTAAAATCCCGGTGGGTGGGGGGCATTATAATTCACCCCTCCACTTT. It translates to CASSKIPVGGGHYNSPLHF.

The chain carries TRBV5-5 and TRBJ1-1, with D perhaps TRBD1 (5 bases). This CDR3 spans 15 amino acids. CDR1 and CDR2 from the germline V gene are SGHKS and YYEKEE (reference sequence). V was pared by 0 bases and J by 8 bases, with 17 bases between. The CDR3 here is CASSLASGSKREAFF. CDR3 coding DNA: TGTGCCAGCAGCTTGGCATCAGGGTCTAAACGCGAAGCTTTCTTT.